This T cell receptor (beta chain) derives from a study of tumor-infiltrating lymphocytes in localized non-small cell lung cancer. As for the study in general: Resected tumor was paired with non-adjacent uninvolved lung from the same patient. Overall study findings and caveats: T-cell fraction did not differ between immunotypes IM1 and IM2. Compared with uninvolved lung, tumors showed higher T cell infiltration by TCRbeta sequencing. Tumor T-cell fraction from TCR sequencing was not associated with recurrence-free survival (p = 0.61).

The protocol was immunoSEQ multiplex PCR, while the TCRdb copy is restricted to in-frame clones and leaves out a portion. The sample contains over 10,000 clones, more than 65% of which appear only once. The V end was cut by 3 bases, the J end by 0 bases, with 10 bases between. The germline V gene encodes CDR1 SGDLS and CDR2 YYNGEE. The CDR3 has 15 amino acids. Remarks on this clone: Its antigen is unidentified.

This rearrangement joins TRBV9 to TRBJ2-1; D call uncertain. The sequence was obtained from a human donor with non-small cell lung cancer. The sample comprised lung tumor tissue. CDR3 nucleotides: TGTGCCAGCAGCGGGGCTCCGAGCTCCTACAATGAGCAGTTCTTC. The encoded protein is CASSGAPSSYNEQFF.